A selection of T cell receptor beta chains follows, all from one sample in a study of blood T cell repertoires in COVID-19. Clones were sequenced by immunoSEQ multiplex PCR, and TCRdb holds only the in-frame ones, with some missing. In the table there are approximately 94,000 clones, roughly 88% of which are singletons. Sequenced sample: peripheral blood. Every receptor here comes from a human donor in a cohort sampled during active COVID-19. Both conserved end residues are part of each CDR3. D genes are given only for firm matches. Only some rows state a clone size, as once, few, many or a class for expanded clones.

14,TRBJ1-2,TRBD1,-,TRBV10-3,TGTGCCATCAGCGGACAGGTGGGATTCTATGGCTACACCTTC,CAISGQVGFYGYTF
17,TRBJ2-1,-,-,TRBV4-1,TGCGCCAGCAGCCGAGACATTCTCCTGCGGAGCGGAGATGAGCAGTTCTTC,CASSRDILLRSGDEQFF
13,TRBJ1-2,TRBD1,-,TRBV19,TGTGCCAGTATGGGACAGGGGCTTGCTGGCTACACCTTC,CASMGQGLAGYTF
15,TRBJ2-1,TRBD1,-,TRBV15,TGTGCCACCAGCAGACCGGGACAGGGCTACAATGAGCAGTTCTTC,CATSRPGQGYNEQFF
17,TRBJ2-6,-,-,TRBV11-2,TGTGCCAGCAGCTCACGATTGCGCAGCGCTGGGGCCAACGTCCTGACTTTC,CASSSRLRSAGANVLTF
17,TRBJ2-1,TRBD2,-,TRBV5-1,TGCGCCAGCAGCTTGATCATCGGGACTAGCGGGTTCAATGAGCAGTTCTTC,CASSLIIGTSGFNEQFF
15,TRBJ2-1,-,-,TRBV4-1,TGCGCCAGCAGCCAATCGGTGGCTCTCAGGAATGAGCAGTTCTTC,CASSQSVALRNEQFF
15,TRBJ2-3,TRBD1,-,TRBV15,TGTGCCACCAGCAGAGCGGACAGGTACACAGATACGCAGTATTTT,CATSRADRYTDTQYF
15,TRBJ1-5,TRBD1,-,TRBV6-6,TGTGCCAGCAGGACGGGACAGGGACCTTATCAGCCCCAGCATTTT,CASRTGQGPYQPQHF
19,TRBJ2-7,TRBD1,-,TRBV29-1,TGCAGCGTTGAAGATCGTTTAAGGACAGGGGTCTTCCGCTCCTACGAGCAGTACTTC,CSVEDRLRTGVFRSYEQYF
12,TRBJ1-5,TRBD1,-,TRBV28,TGTGCCAGCAGTTGGGACAGGTTTGCCCAGCATTTT,CASSWDRFAQHF
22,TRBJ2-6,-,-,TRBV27,TGTGCCAGCAGTTTACGGGGTGTTAGCCAGGGGCCCTTGGGCTCTGGGGCCAACGTCCTGACTTTC,CASSLRGVSQGPLGSGANVLTF
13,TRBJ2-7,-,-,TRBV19,TGTGCCACTCGGGACATGGTGACTTACGAGCAGTACTTC,CATRDMVTYEQYF
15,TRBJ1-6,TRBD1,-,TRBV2,TGTGCCAGCAGTGGGGACAGGCCCGGGAATTCACCCCTCCACTTT,CASSGDRPGNSPLHF
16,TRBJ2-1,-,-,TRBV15,TGTGCCACCAGCAGACACTCCGGAGGATCCTACAATGAGCAGTTCTTC,CATSRHSGGSYNEQFF
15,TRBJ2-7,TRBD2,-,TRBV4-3,TGCGCCAGCAGTAAGACTAGCGGAGAACTCTACGAGCAGTACTTC,CASSKTSGELYEQYF
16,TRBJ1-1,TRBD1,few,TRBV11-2,TGTGCCAGCAGACCGAGAGGGACAGTGATGAACACTGAAGCTTTCTTT,CASRPRGTVMNTEAFF
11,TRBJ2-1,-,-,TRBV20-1,TGCAGTGCTAGTCGCTACAATGAGCAGTTCTTC,CSASRYNEQFF
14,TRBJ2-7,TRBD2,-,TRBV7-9,TGTGCCAGCTCCCGAGCTAGCGGGCTCCATGGGCAGTACTTC,CASSRASGLHGQYF
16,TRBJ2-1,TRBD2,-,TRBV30,TGTGCCTGGAGTGTGCTCCACAGCGGGAGGTTTACTGAGCAGTTCTTC,CAWSVLHSGRFTEQFF
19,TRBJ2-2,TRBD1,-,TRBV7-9,TGTGCCAGCAGCACAAACCCCGGGACAGGGGGCATAGGGGTCCGGGAGCTGTTTTTT,CASSTNPGTGGIGVRELFF
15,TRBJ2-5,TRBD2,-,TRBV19,TGTGCCAGTAAAGAAACTAGCGGTCACAAAGAGACCCAGTACTTC,CASKETSGHKETQYF
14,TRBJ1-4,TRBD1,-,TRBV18,TGTGCCAGCTCACCCGACAGGGGGATTGAAAAACTGTTTTTT,CASSPDRGIEKLFF
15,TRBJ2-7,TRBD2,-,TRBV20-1,TGCAGTGCTAGTCCCCCGCTAGCGGGAGCGAGAGAGCAGTACTTC,CSASPPLAGAREQYF
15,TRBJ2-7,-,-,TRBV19,TGTGCCAGTAGTATGGGTAGCGAGAGCTCCTACGAGCAGTACTTC,CASSMGSESSYEQYF
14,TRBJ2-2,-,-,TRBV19,TGTGCCAGTACACGTCGGGATTTCACCGGGGAGCTGTTTTTT,CASTRRDFTGELFF
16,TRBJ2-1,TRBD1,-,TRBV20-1,TGCAGTGCTAGTCCACAGGACAGGGTCGAAGTGAATGAGCAGTTCTTC,CSASPQDRVEVNEQFF
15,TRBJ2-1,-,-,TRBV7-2,TGTGCCAGCAGTTACGACAGTTTGACCCTCCCTGAGCAGTTCTTC,CASSYDSLTLPEQFF
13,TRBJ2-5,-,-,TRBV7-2,TGTGCCAGCAGCCCGACCCCGAGGGAGACCCAGTACTTC,CASSPTPRETQYF
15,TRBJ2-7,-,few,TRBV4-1,TGCGCCAGCAGCCAAAGGCGGGCTGCTAACTACGAGCAGTACTTC,CASSQRRAANYEQYF
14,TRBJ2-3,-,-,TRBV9,TGTGCCAGCAGCGTTAGCGGTGACACAGATACGCAGTATTTT,CASSVSGDTDTQYF
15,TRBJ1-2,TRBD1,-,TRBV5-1,TGCGCCACCAAAACCGGGACAGGGGATTTCTATGGCTACACCTTC,CATKTGTGDFYGYTF
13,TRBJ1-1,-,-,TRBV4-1,TGCGCCAGCAGCCAAGGAGTCGGCACTGAAGCTTTCTTT,CASSQGVGTEAFF
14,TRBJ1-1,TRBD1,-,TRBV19,TGTGCCAGTATGGGGGACAGGTCTTACACTGAAGCTTTCTTT,CASMGDRSYTEAFF
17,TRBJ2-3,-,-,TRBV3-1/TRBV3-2,TGTGCCAGCAGCCAAGAACAGCCAGTCCTTAGCACAGATACGCAGTATTTT,CASSQEQPVLSTDTQYF
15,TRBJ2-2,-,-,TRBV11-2,TGTGCCAGCAGCTTCCTGGACAGACGGTACGGGGAGCTGTTTTTT,CASSFLDRRYGELFF
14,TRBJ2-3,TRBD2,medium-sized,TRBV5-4,TGTGCCAGCAGCTTGTCGGGAGGGACAGATACGCAGTATTTT,CASSLSGGTDTQYF
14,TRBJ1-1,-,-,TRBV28,TGTGCCAGCAGACGGGGTTTCATGAACACTGAAGCTTTCTTT,CASRRGFMNTEAFF
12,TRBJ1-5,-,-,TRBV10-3,TGTGCCATCAGTGAGTCGAGACAGCCCCAGCATTTT,CAISESRQPQHF
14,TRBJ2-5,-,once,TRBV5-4,TGTGCCAGCAGCTTGGTAGCGGACCAAGAGACCCAGTACTTC,CASSLVADQETQYF
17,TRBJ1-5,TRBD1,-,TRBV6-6,TGTGCCAGCAGTCAACTTTGGACAGGGGTAAGCAATCAGCCCCAGCATTTT,CASSQLWTGVSNQPQHF
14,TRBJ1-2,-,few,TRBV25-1,TGTGCCAGCAGTGGGTCAGGGCTCGTCTATGGCTACACCTTC,CASSGSGLVYGYTF
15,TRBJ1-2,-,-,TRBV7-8,TGTGCCAGCAGCTTAGGCCTTCAAGCTCCCTATGGCTACACCTTC,CASSLGLQAPYGYTF